These 15 T cell receptor beta chains share one sample of origin, sequenced in a study of cytomegalovirus exposure and HLA in healthy donors. The PCR contained 60 Vbeta and 13 Jbeta primers. Repertoires were generated with immunoSEQ multiplex PCR, while TCRdb's copy carries only in-frame clones and drops some. The sample consists of approximately 300,000 clones, roughly 86% of them appearing once. What was sequenced was PBMCs. The receptors stem from a woman between 40 and 55 years old in good health and CMV-seropositive.

V and J are TRBV7-2 and TRBJ2-5, with 12 positions matching TRBD2. After removal of 1 base from V and 4 bases from J, the junction contained 7 bases not matched to a gene. Germline lookup yields CDR1 SGHTA and CDR2 FQGNSA. CDR3 length: 17 residues. DNA of the CDR3: TGTGCCAGCAGCTTAGGGCTAGCGGGAGGGCGAGTAGAGACCCAGTACTTC. Translating gives CASSLGLAGGRVETQYF.

The chain recombines TRBV4-2 with TRBJ2-1; TRBD2 matches at 7 bases. The CDR3 consists of 17 residues. Germline V gene lookup returns CDR1 LGHNA and CDR2 YNFKEQ. Losses at the gene ends were 1 base for V and 7 bases for J; bases not matched to a gene: 13. CDR3 residues: CASSQGEPSGNLNEQFF. DNA of the CDR3: TGTGCCAGCAGCCAAGGGGAGCCTAGCGGAAATTTGAATGAGCAGTTCTTC.

The V and J genes are TRBV9 and TRBJ2-1; D remains unclear. The CDR3 has 16 residues. V gave up 0 bases and J gave up 4 bases, with 14 bases separating them. Germline V gene data show CDR1 as SGDLS and CDR2 as YYNGEE. In DNA form, the CDR3 reads TGTGCCAGCAGCGTAGCCATGTCGCCTACTTACAATGAGCAGTTCTTC. This translates into CASSVAMSPTYNEQFF.

The V call is TRBV6-1, the J call TRBJ2-6; 9 bases fit TRBD1. With 4 bases clipped from V and 3 bases from J, the junction kept 10 bases outside the gene matches. CDR1 is MNHNS, CDR2 SASEGT, per germline. This CDR3 comprises 18 residues. Written as DNA, the CDR3 is TGTGCCAGCAGTGCCCGACCGGGACAGGGTTTTGGGGCCAACGTCCTGACTTTC. The encoded protein is CASSARPGQGFGANVLTF.

V gene TRBV5-1 combines with J gene TRBJ2-5; D not resolved. V dropped 4 bases and J dropped 4 bases, with 8 bases sitting between them. Germline values: CDR1 SGHRS, CDR2 YFSETQ. CDR3 size: 12 residues. DNA of the CDR3: TGCGCCAGCAGCCAAACACGAGAGACCCAGTACTTC. Translated: CASSQTRETQYF.

In nucleotides, the CDR3 is TGTGCCAGCAGTTCGGGACAGGGCATCCACGAGCAGTACTTC. Translating gives CASSSGQGIHEQYF. The chain recombines TRBV28 with TRBJ2-7; TRBD1 agrees at 9 bases. CDR1 is MDHEN and CDR2 is SYDVKM in the germline V gene. V lost 4 bases, J lost 5 bases, and 6 bases stayed unmatched. The CDR3 extends over 14 amino acids.

The chain couples TRBV18 to TRBJ2-7; 7 positions match TRBD2. The CDR3 contains 13 residues. The trim removed 6 bases at V and 5 bases at J, leaving 7 bases unmatched. Germline CDR1 and CDR2: KGHSH and LQKENI. CDR3 loop: CASSPMGRDEQYF. The CDR3 region has the DNA TGTGCCAGCTCCCCGATGGGGAGGGACGAGCAGTACTTC.

As regards this clone: The sample has other DNA sequences that encode this CDR3 too. The chain links TRBV19 to TRBJ2-5; TRBD1 agrees at 8 bases. Losses at the gene ends were 9 bases for V and 1 base for J; bases not matched to a gene: 4. Germline CDR1 is LNHDA and CDR2 is SQIVND (reference sequence). There are 13 residues in the CDR3. As DNA, the CDR3 is TGTGCCAGCGGGACAGGACCCCAAGAGACCCAGTACTTC. This codes for CASGTGPQETQYF.

The rearrangement joins TRBV7-2 to TRBJ2-5, with 10 bases lining up with TRBD1. The CDR3 runs to 17 residues. Germline V gene data show CDR1 as SGHTA and CDR2 as FQGNSA. Losses at the gene ends were 5 bases for V and 7 bases for J; bases not matched to a gene: 16. The CDR3 DNA reads as TGTGCCAGCAGCCTAGAGGGGACAGGGGTAATTGGGGGGACCCAGTACTTC. Residues: CASSLEGTGVIGGTQYF.

This rearrangement joins TRBV27 to TRBJ1-2, with D possibly matching TRBD1 (6 bases). Trimming cost V 0 bases and J 7 bases, with 15 bases left between them. Germline V lookup: CDR1 MNHEY, CDR2 SMNVEV (reference sequence). CDR3 length equals 15 residues. CDR3 DNA sequence: TGTGCCAGCAGTTTATCGACTACAGGGATTTCTGGCTACACCTTC. It translates to CASSLSTTGISGYTF.

The V gene is TRBV4-3, the J gene TRBJ2-7, with 11 positions matching TRBD2. J lost 2 bases, V lost 1 base, and 4 bases had no gene match. The V gene's germline CDR1 is LGHNA and CDR2 YSLEER. The CDR3 has 16 amino acids. The CDR3 loop is CASSQGLAGSPYEQYF. The CDR3 region has the DNA TGCGCCAGCAGCCAAGGACTAGCGGGAAGTCCCTACGAGCAGTACTTC.

The V gene is TRBV5-1, the J gene TRBJ2-1, with D hard to call. Per the germline V gene, CDR1 is SGHRS and CDR2 is YFSETQ. This CDR3 spans 15 amino acids. Deletions cut 0 bases from V and 0 bases from J, with 7 bases between. The CDR3 is CASSLGASSYNEQFF. The CDR3 coding sequence is TGCGCCAGCAGCTTGGGGGCCAGCTCCTACAATGAGCAGTTCTTC.

The chain uses TRBV11-2 and TRBJ2-7; TRBD1 agrees at 9 bases. J lost 7 bases, V lost 4 bases, and 8 bases had no gene match. This CDR3 comprises 14 residues. From germline, CDR1 is SGHAT and CDR2 FQNNGV. The CDR3 loop reads CASSSSDRGREQYF. CDR3 DNA: TGTGCCAGCAGCTCTTCGGACAGGGGTCGTGAGCAGTACTTC.

This clone was found a few times. This chain connects TRBV28 to TRBJ2-1; TRBD2 matches 10 bases. Germline trimming cut 5 bases from V and 5 bases from J; bases unmatched to any gene: 6. CDR1 is MDHEN and CDR2 is SYDVKM in the germline V gene. The CDR3 contains 15 residues. The CDR3 DNA is TGTGCCAGCAGTCCTGTGGGACTAGCGAACAATGAGCAGTTCTTC. Encoded protein: CASSPVGLANNEQFF.

J is TRBJ2-7 and V is TRBV28, with TRBD1 identical over 8 bases. The CDR3 length is 15 residues. J lost 2 bases, V lost 6 bases, and 9 bases had no gene match. Germline V gene lookup returns CDR1 MDHEN and CDR2 SYDVKM. CDR3 residues: CASRSTGAGAYEQYF. CDR3 DNA: TGTGCCAGCAGATCGACAGGGGCCGGGGCCTACGAGCAGTACTTC. The full variable domain, with the rest looked up from reference TRBV28 and TRBJ2-7, is DVKVTQSSRYLVKRTGEKVFLECVQDMDHENMFWYRQDPGLGLRLIYFSYDVKMKEKGDIPEGYSVSREKKERFSLILESASTNQTSMYLCASRSTGAGAYEQYFGPGTRLTVT.